This entry lists 29 T cell receptor beta chains sequenced from one sample in a study of shared clonotypes between healthy human individuals. Naive CD8 cells lacked CD45RO and underwent positive selection for CCR7, leaving out terminally differentiated effector memory CD45RA+ cells. Method: immunoSEQ multiplex PCR; TCRdb's copy keeps in-frame clones and lacks some. The sample shows approximately 1.9 million clones, over 85% of them seen only once. The source material was naive CD8+ T cells from PBMCs. These receptors were collected from a man younger than 30 in good health. Some clones in this sample may be carry-over from other donors' samples.

CDR3 sequence: CASSLSGLHQETQYF. In nucleotides, the CDR3 is TGTGCCAGCAGCTTAAGCGGACTACACCAAGAGACCCAGTACTTC. V and J are TRBV7-8 and TRBJ2-5, with D perhaps TRBD2 (6 bases). Germline CDR1 SGHVS, CDR2 FQNEAQ. This CDR3 contains 15 residues. V gave up 2 bases and J gave up 0 bases, with 10 bases separating them.

The rearrangement joins TRBV19 to TRBJ2-1; 14 nucleotides agree with TRBD2. Looked up from germline, CDR1 is LNHDA and CDR2 is SQIVND (reference sequence). After removal of 6 bases from V and 3 bases from J, the junction contained 4 bases not matched to a gene. The CDR3 runs 16 residues. This CDR3 reads CASRRGLAGGYNEQFF. CDR3 sequence (DNA): TGTGCCAGTAGAAGAGGACTAGCGGGGGGCTACAATGAGCAGTTCTTC. The whole variable domain, remainder taken from reference TRBV19 and TRBJ2-1, is DGGITQSPKYLFRKEGQNVTLSCEQNLNHDAMYWYRQDPGQGLRLIYYSQIVNDFQKGDIAEGYSVSREKKESFPLTVTSAQKNPTAFYLCASRRGLAGGYNEQFFGPGTRLTVL.

Of note for this clone: In the same sample, other DNA sequences code for this CDR3. The rearrangement links TRBV27 to TRBJ2-3; a possible D gene is TRBD1 (5 bases). V shed 1 base and J shed 4 bases, with 6 bases lying between them. From germline, CDR1 is MNHEY and CDR2 SMNVEV (reference sequence). This CDR3 has 13 amino acids. The CDR3 here is CASSLLGPDTQYF. The DNA for the CDR3 is TGTGCCAGCAGTTTATTGGGGCCAGATACGCAGTATTTT.

The genes are TRBV2 and TRBJ1-1, with TRBD1 matching over 7 bases. This CDR3 has 15 residues. The J segment lost 2 bases and the V segment lost 10 bases, leaving 13 bases of the junction unmatched. Germline-derived CDR1 and CDR2 are SNHLY and FYNNEI. In nucleotides, the CDR3 is TGTGCCATCTCGTCGACAGGGTATTTTAACACTGAAGCTTTCTTT. Residues: CAISSTGYFNTEAFF.

This sequence joins TRBV28 and TRBJ1-5; the match to TRBD1 covers 7 bases. The CDR3 contains 14 residues. Germline trimming cut 4 bases from V and 1 base from J; bases unmatched to any gene: 1. CDR1 is MDHEN, CDR2 SYDVKM, per germline. CDR3 in amino acids: CASSYRGSNQPQHF. CDR3 in DNA: TGTGCCAGCAGTTACAGGGGAAGCAATCAGCCCCAGCATTTT.

The rearrangement links TRBV9 to TRBJ2-1; TRBD2 agrees at 12 bases. Germline V gives CDR1 SGDLS, CDR2 YYNGEE. CDR3 size: 17 residues. V trimming: 3 bases; J trimming: 7 bases; junction bases outside the gene matches: 11. The CDR3 bases are TGTGCCAGCAGCGACCACCTTACTAGCGGGAGGAAAAATGAGCAGTTCTTC. Protein sequence: CASSDHLTSGRKNEQFF.

The chain links TRBV7-8 to TRBJ2-7; D gene unclear. The V end lost 2 bases, the J end lost 3 bases, and 11 bases lay between the germline ends. CDR1 is SGHVS, CDR2 FQNEAQ, per germline. The CDR3 covers 14 residues. The CDR3 is CASSLKDAYYEQYF. CDR3 DNA: TGTGCCAGCAGCTTAAAGGACGCGTACTACGAGCAGTACTTC.

The chain uses TRBV6-5 and TRBJ2-1, with 8 bases fitting TRBD2. The germline CDR1 and CDR2 sequences are MNHEY and SVGAGI. The V gene end was trimmed by 5 bases and the J gene end by 12 bases; junction bases not matched to a gene: 15. The CDR3 consists of 15 residues. The CDR3 DNA follows: TGTGCCAGCAGTCCTTGGACTAGCACTATAGGCGGGCAGTTCTTC. Translated, it gives CASSPWTSTIGGQFF.

V and J are TRBV7-6 and TRBJ1-2, with 9 bases identical to TRBD1. The CDR3 is 15 amino acids. The J segment lost 1 base and the V segment lost 5 bases, leaving 5 bases of the junction unmatched. Germline lookup yields CDR1 SGHVS and CDR2 FNYEAQ. CDR3 amino acids: CASSAGQGINYGYTF. The DNA of the CDR3 is TGTGCCAGCAGCGCGGGACAGGGAATTAACTATGGCTACACCTTC.

V usage is TRBV6-4 and J usage is TRBJ2-7; no clear D. In germline, CDR1 is MRHNA, CDR2 SNTAGT. The CDR3 sequence is 13 residues long. Trimming cost V 0 bases and J 10 bases, with 13 bases left between them. The CDR3, as DNA: TGTGCCAGCAGTGACTCGATTTTCCCAGGCCAGTACTTC. It specifies CASSDSIFPGQYF.

V usage is TRBV6-1 and J usage is TRBJ2-7, with 7 bases fitting TRBD2. The CDR3 contains 14 residues. V lost 7 bases and J lost 2; bases outside the gene matches: 8. The germline V gene encodes CDR1 MNHNS and CDR2 SASEGT. The CDR3 region has the DNA TGTGCCAGCATCCCTTGGGAGGGAACCTACGAGCAGTACTTC. Amino acids: CASIPWEGTYEQYF.

The J gene is TRBJ1-1, the V gene TRBV27; possibly TRBD1 for D (5 bases). V gave up 8 bases and J gave up 3 bases, with 19 bases separating them. Germline lookup yields CDR1 MNHEY and CDR2 SMNVEV (reference sequence). The CDR3 spans 15 residues. CDR3 bases: TGTGCCAGCGGGCTATGGGGGGGAGCGGACACTGAAGCTTTCTTT. It yields the protein CASGLWGGADTEAFF.

This clone was counted once. The V call is TRBV5-1, the J call TRBJ2-3; D is possibly TRBD2 (5 bases). V gave up 0 bases and J gave up 1 base, with 6 bases separating them. Germline V gene lookup returns CDR1 SGHRS and CDR2 YFSETQ. The CDR3 runs to 14 residues. CDR3 bases: TGCGCCAGCAGCTTGGCCGGGGGCACAGATACGCAGTATTTT. Protein: CASSLAGGTDTQYF.

The chain has TRBV6-4 and TRBJ2-7, with 11 bases matching TRBD1. Germline trimming cut 6 bases from V and 9 bases from J; bases unmatched to any gene: 13. This CDR3 region has 15 residues. Germline V gene lookup returns CDR1 MRHNA and CDR2 SNTAGT. For the CDR3, the DNA is TGTGCCAGCAGGGGAGGGACAGGGGGAGACAAGGGGCAGTACTTC. Translating it yields CASRGGTGGDKGQYF.

This sequence joins TRBV6-1 and TRBJ2-7; D perhaps matches TRBD2 (6 bases). V lost 2 bases and J lost 1, with 12 bases in between. The CDR3 spans 15 residues. CDR1 MNHNS and CDR2 SASEGT come from the germline V gene. The CDR3 reads CASSESAGRSYEQYF. CDR3 DNA sequence: TGTGCCAGCAGTGAATCAGCGGGCAGATCCTACGAGCAGTACTTC.

The count of this clone is one. This rearrangement joins TRBV11-2 to TRBJ2-3; D remains ambiguous. Trimming shortened V by 1 base and J by 0 bases, and 8 bases separated the two germline ends. The germline V gene encodes CDR1 SGHAT and CDR2 FQNNGV. The CDR3 is made up of 15 amino acids. The DNA of the CDR3 is TGTGCCAGCAGCTTAGCTCCGATTAGCACAGATACGCAGTATTTT. Protein sequence: CASSLAPISTDTQYF.

The chain has TRBV19 and TRBJ1-5; D is uncertain. V lost 5 bases to trimming and J lost 0 bases, with 14 bases between them. This CDR3 contains 16 residues. CDR1 is LNHDA, CDR2 SQIVND, per germline (reference sequence). CDR3 DNA sequence: TGTGCCAGTAGTTCCCTGACGGGGAGTAGCAATCAGCCCCAGCATTTT. It encodes CASSSLTGSSNQPQHF.

J is TRBJ2-7 and V is TRBV27, with 7 bases identical to TRBD1. Looked up from germline, CDR1 is MNHEY and CDR2 is SMNVEV (reference sequence). Trimming cost V 5 bases and J 2 bases; bases outside gene matches: 9. The CDR3 contains 15 residues. The CDR3 DNA is TGTGCCAGCAGTCCCGGACCGGGGACAGCCTACGAGCAGTACTTC. Encoded protein: CASSPGPGTAYEQYF.

A few counts support this clone. The J gene is TRBJ1-2, the V gene TRBV14, with D maybe TRBD1 (5 bases). Germline-derived CDR1 and CDR2 are SGHDN and FVKESK. CDR3 length: 13 residues. Trimming pared 3 bases from V and 7 bases from J, leaving 12 bases between. CDR3 DNA: TGTGCCAGCAGCCAGGGCAGGGCCGGTGGCTACACCTTC. This encodes CASSQGRAGGYTF.

The chain employs TRBV27 and TRBJ2-3; D gene uncertain. The CDR3 sequence is 15 residues long. V lost 1 base, J lost 2 bases, and 10 bases lay in between. Germline V gives CDR1 MNHEY, CDR2 SMNVEV (reference sequence). The CDR3 region has the DNA TGTGCCAGCAGTTTATACGGCGTCATCACAGATACGCAGTATTTT. Translating gives CASSLYGVITDTQYF.

This clone was recorded at least ten times. The genes are TRBV2 and TRBJ1-3; 7 bases agree with TRBD1. Looked up from germline, CDR1 is SNHLY and CDR2 is FYNNEI. The CDR3 sequence is 14 residues long. The V gene end was trimmed by 7 bases and the J gene end by 4 bases; junction bases not matched to a gene: 7. The CDR3 reads CASTSMTGGNTIYF. CDR3 nucleotide sequence: TGTGCCAGCACATCGATGACAGGGGGAAACACCATATATTTT.

The V and J genes are TRBV5-4 and TRBJ2-2; 8 positions agree with TRBD2. The V gene end was trimmed by 0 bases and the J gene end by 5 bases; junction bases not matched to a gene: 9. Germline assignment: CDR1 SGHNT and CDR2 YYREEE (reference sequence). This CDR3 is 17 amino acids long. CDR3 residues: CASSLVPGGLGTGELFF. As DNA, the CDR3 is TGTGCCAGCAGCTTGGTCCCGGGAGGGTTGGGAACCGGGGAGCTGTTTTTT.

The V and J genes are TRBV28 and TRBJ2-2, with a weak D call TRBD2 (7 bases). Germline V gene sequence: CDR1 MDHEN, CDR2 SYDVKM. Between the trimmed V and J ends, which lost 7 bases and 4 bases, there was a span of 16 bases. This CDR3 is built from 15 residues. CDR3 in amino acids: CASKGGVISTGELFF. The CDR3 DNA reads as TGTGCCAGCAAAGGGGGGGTGATTAGCACCGGGGAGCTGTTTTTT. The full variable domain, with the rest looked up from reference TRBV28 and TRBJ2-2, is DVKVTQSSRYLVKRTGEKVFLECVQDMDHENMFWYRQDPGLGLRLIYFSYDVKMKEKGDIPEGYSVSREKKERFSLILESASTNQTSMYLCASKGGVISTGELFFGEGSRLTVL.

This chain uses TRBV29-1 with TRBJ1-2; D is uncertain. The CDR3 is 13 residues long. CDR1 is SQVTM, CDR2 ANQGSEA, per germline. Deletions cut 5 bases from V and 2 bases from J, with 12 bases between. CDR3 coding DNA: TGCAGCGTTCTGCCTGAAATGAACTATGGCTACACCTTC. Its translation: CSVLPEMNYGYTF.

About this clone: This specimen includes other DNA sequences encoding the same CDR3. J is TRBJ1-1 and V is TRBV7-9; 8 bases are a match to TRBD1. The CDR3 runs to 15 residues. The J segment lost 0 bases and the V segment lost 5 bases, leaving 5 bases of the junction unmatched. CDR1 SEHNR and CDR2 FQNEAQ come from the germline V gene (reference sequence). The CDR3 DNA follows: TGTGCCAGCAGCCCCCGGGACAGGCTGAACACTGAAGCTTTCTTT. Translating it yields CASSPRDRLNTEAFF.

About this clone itself: The CDR3 carries no conserved terminal phenylalanine or tryptophan, so it likely arises from a read error. J is TRBJ1-2 and V is TRBV7-9; D gene unclear. CDR3 length: 12 amino acids. Trimming took off 3 bases at V and 6 bases at J, with 8 bases between the two ends. Looked up from germline, CDR1 is SEHNR and CDR2 is FQNEAQ (reference sequence). CDR3 protein: CASSFSTDGYTL. Written as DNA, the CDR3 is TGTGCCAGCAGCTTTTCCACGGATGGCTACACCCTC.

The chain carries TRBV6-5 and TRBJ2-7; 8 positions match TRBD1. Germline CDR1 reads MNHEY; CDR2 reads SVGAGI. The CDR3 spans 16 residues. Losses at the gene ends were 2 bases for V and 4 bases for J; bases not matched to a gene: 10. CDR3 in amino acids: CASSYIVAGGRYEQYF. For the CDR3, the DNA is TGTGCCAGCAGTTACATAGTGGCAGGGGGCAGGTACGAGCAGTACTTC.

The rearrangement links TRBV2 to TRBJ2-1; D is unresolved. The CDR3 is 17 residues long. Trimming pared 3 bases from V and 0 bases from J, leaving 15 bases between. The V gene's germline CDR1 is SNHLY and CDR2 FYNNEI. CDR3 coding DNA: TGTGCCAGCAGTGACCCTCGGCAGGTAGGCTCCTACAATGAGCAGTTCTTC. It translates to CASSDPRQVGSYNEQFF.

This clone was seen only once. The chain employs TRBV7-9 and TRBJ1-2, with D uncertain. Germline CDR1 SEHNR, CDR2 FQNEAQ (reference sequence). CDR3 length: 15 amino acids. The ends were cut back, 3 bases at V and 3 bases at J, with 14 bases in the middle. The CDR3 loop reads CASSFPLTTDYGYTF. CDR3 DNA sequence: TGTGCCAGCAGCTTCCCCTTGACAACAGACTATGGCTACACCTTC.